Presented here are 27 T cell receptor beta chains from one specimen sequenced in a study of technical replicates of blood from a handful of donors. Sequencing was performed with immunoSEQ multiplex PCR; in TCRdb, only in-frame clones are kept and a portion is missing. The data contain around 50,000 clones, about 96% of them singletons. The sample was T cells isolated from PBMCs. These receptors were obtained from a human donor in good health.

In its sample, this clone was seen a few times. The V and J genes are TRBV20-1 and TRBJ1-1; D not resolved. The V end was cut by 5 bases, the J end by 1 base, with 5 bases between. There are 11 residues in the CDR3. CDR1 is DFQATT, CDR2 SNEGSKA, per germline (reference sequence). The CDR3 region is CSAYTNTEAFF. CDR3 bases: TGCAGTGCTTACACGAACACTGAAGCTTTCTTT.

The rearrangement uses TRBV13 and TRBJ1-3; TRBD1 agrees at 8 bases. The germline V gene encodes CDR1 PRHDT and CDR2 FYEKMQ (reference sequence). The junction had 9 bases not matched to a gene; V was cut back by 5 bases and J by 0 bases. This CDR3 has 17 amino acids. The CDR3 DNA sequence: TGTGCCAGCAGCCTCCCGTGGACAGGGAACTCTGGAAACACCATATATTTT. It codes for CASSLPWTGNSGNTIYF. Combining the CDR3 with reference TRBV13 and TRBJ1-3 gives the whole variable domain AAGVIQSPRHLIKEKRETATLKCYPIPRHDTVYWYQQGPGQDPQFLISFYEKMQSDKGSIPDRFSAQQFSDYHSELNMSSLELGDSALYFCASSLPWTGNSGNTIYFGEGSWLTVV.

V usage is TRBV7-9 and J usage is TRBJ1-4; D remains ambiguous. The V end was cut by 4 bases, the J end by 5 bases, with 14 bases between. Germline V CDR1 and CDR2: SEHNR, FQNEAQ (reference sequence). The CDR3 is made up of 15 amino acids. The CDR3 DNA reads as TGTGCCAGCAGCTCCGCCCGGGGAAGAAATGAAAAACTGTTTTTT. It translates to CASSSARGRNEKLFF.

This chain uses TRBV12-5 with TRBJ2-1, with TRBD2 identical over 11 bases. Germline V gene lookup returns CDR1 LGHNT and CDR2 FRNRAP. The CDR3 has 16 amino acids. Trimming removed 0 bases from V and 9 bases from J; junction bases left unmatched: 7. The CDR3 here is CASGLVFGLAGSEQFF. The CDR3 bases are TGTGCTAGTGGTTTGGTATTTGGACTAGCGGGTAGTGAGCAGTTCTTC. Together with reference TRBV12-5 and TRBJ2-1, the CDR3 gives the full variable domain: DARVTQTPRHKVTEMGQEVTMRCQPILGHNTVFWYRQTMMQGLELLAYFRNRAPLDDSGMPKDRFSAEMPDATLATLKIQPSEPRDSAVYFCASGLVFGLAGSEQFFGPGTRLTVL.

V usage is TRBV30 and J usage is TRBJ2-7, with D maybe TRBD1 (5 bases). V was cut by 2 bases and J by 4 bases, with 30 bases left in between. Looked up from germline, CDR1 is GTSNPN and CDR2 is SVGIG (reference sequence). This CDR3 has 19 residues. CDR3 in amino acids: CAWSRGRQIAGKSIYEQYF. CDR3 DNA: TGTGCCTGGAGTAGGGGCCGCCAAATTGCAGGGAAATCAATTTACGAGCAGTACTTC.

The chain employs TRBV5-6 and TRBJ1-3; D is possibly TRBD1 (6 bases). V dropped 3 bases and J dropped 3 bases, with 13 bases sitting between them. CDR3 length: 15 residues. Per germline, CDR1 SGHDT and CDR2 YYEEEE. As DNA, the CDR3 is TGTGCCAGCAGCTACCAAACAGGGATTGGAAACACCATATATTTT. Protein product: CASSYQTGIGNTIYF. Full variable domain (outside the CDR3, taken from reference TRBV5-6 and TRBJ1-3): DAGVTQSPTHLIKTRGQQVTLRCSPKSGHDTVSWYQQALGQGPQFIFQYYEEEERQRGNFPDRFSGHQFPNYSSELNVNALLLGDSALYLCASSYQTGIGNTIYFGEGSWLTVV.

The chain employs TRBV5-1 and TRBJ1-1; 9 bases fit TRBD1. The CDR3 consists of 15 residues. CDR1 and CDR2 from the germline V gene are SGHRS and YFSETQ. After removal of 4 bases from V and 3 bases from J, the junction contained 7 bases not matched to a gene. The DNA for the CDR3 is TGCGCCAGCAGCCCCCGGACAGGGGAGGACACTGAAGCTTTCTTT. It specifies CASSPRTGEDTEAFF.

The chain recombines TRBV5-1 with TRBJ1-1; 8 nucleotides match TRBD1. V lost 0 bases, J lost 5 bases, and 3 bases stayed unmatched. Germline lookup yields CDR1 SGHRS and CDR2 YFSETQ. This CDR3 has 14 amino acids. The CDR3 sequence: CASSLAGGVTEAFF. CDR3 DNA: TGCGCCAGCAGCTTGGCAGGGGGCGTAACTGAAGCTTTCTTT.

The chain carries TRBV19 and TRBJ2-1; 14 nucleotides agree with TRBD2. The CDR3 has 16 amino acids. The trim removed 7 bases at V and 8 bases at J, leaving 10 bases unmatched. The germline gives CDR1 LNHDA, CDR2 SQIVND (reference sequence). The CDR3 DNA reads TGTGCCAGTAATACTCCCGGGACTAGCGGGAGATATGAGCAGTTCTTC. Translating gives CASNTPGTSGRYEQFF.

The gene calls are TRBV5-4 and TRBJ2-3; D ambiguous. Germline CDR1 reads SGHNT; CDR2 reads YYREEE (reference sequence). V lost 9 bases, J lost 3 bases, and 20 bases lay in between. The CDR3 contains 15 residues. This CDR3 reads CAIPSVAVFTDTQYF. The DNA for the CDR3 is TGTGCCATCCCCAGCGTCGCCGTTTTTACAGATACGCAGTATTTT.

The CDR3 bases are TGTGCCAGCAGTGAAGGCACGCAGTATTTT. It encodes CASSEGTQYF. The chain is built from TRBV25-1 and TRBJ2-3; D not certain. The V gene's germline CDR1 is MGHDK and CDR2 SYGVNS. This CDR3 is built from 10 residues. The V and J ends lost 2 bases and 9 bases respectively, with 3 bases between them.

The chain couples TRBV29-1 to TRBJ2-2; 9 nucleotides align to TRBD1. The germline gives CDR1 SQVTM, CDR2 ANQGSEA. Trimming removed 7 bases from V and 6 bases from J; junction bases left unmatched: 9. The CDR3 extends over 14 amino acids. CDR3 coding DNA: TGCAGCGGCATCGGGACAGGGTTAGCCGGGGAGCTGTTTTTT. The encoded protein is CSGIGTGLAGELFF.

This clone was detected once. The chain uses TRBV5-1 and TRBJ1-1; 8 bases map to TRBD1. Germline V gives CDR1 SGHRS, CDR2 YFSETQ. This CDR3 spans 14 amino acids. J was trimmed by 4 bases and V by 4 bases; bases with no gene match: 6. The CDR3 sequence: CASSTQGAGTEAFF. The CDR3 region has the DNA TGCGCCAGCAGCACCCAGGGGGCCGGCACTGAAGCTTTCTTT.

The chain links TRBV4-1 to TRBJ2-5; TRBD1 is a possible D gene (6 bases). The germline V gene encodes CDR1 MGHRA and CDR2 YSYEKL. The CDR3 length is 13 residues. V shed 6 bases and J shed 2 bases, with 10 bases lying between them. The CDR3 region is CASSKQGQETQYF. The CDR3 nucleotides are TGCGCCAGCAGTAAACAGGGACAAGAGACCCAGTACTTC.

This chain uses TRBV10-3 with TRBJ2-2; D possibly corresponds to TRBD2 (6 bases). Trimming removed 0 bases from V and 4 bases from J, with 12 bases in between. Germline V gives CDR1 ENHRY, CDR2 SYGVKD. The CDR3 has 16 residues. Written as DNA, the CDR3 is TGTGCCATCAGTGAGTCAACGGGAGTGATCACCGGGGAGCTGTTTTTT. It codes for CAISESTGVITGELFF.

V is TRBV5-1 and J is TRBJ2-3, with TRBD2 matching over 16 bases. The J segment lost 1 base and the V segment lost 5 bases, leaving 10 bases of the junction unmatched. Germline values: CDR1 SGHRS, CDR2 YFSETQ. This CDR3 is built from 19 residues. The CDR3 sequence is CASSFIGTSGRAGTDTQYF. The CDR3 nucleotides are TGCGCCAGCAGTTTCATTGGGACTAGCGGGAGGGCCGGCACAGATACGCAGTATTTT.

The chain couples TRBV10-3 to TRBJ2-2; the D gene is possibly TRBD1 (6 bases). Trimming removed 8 bases at V and 2 bases at J, with 15 bases between. CDR1 is ENHRY, CDR2 SYGVKD, per germline. This CDR3 region has 15 residues. In DNA form, the CDR3 reads TGTGCCATCGGCGGTCAGGGGCTCAACACCGGGGAGCTGTTTTTT. It specifies CAIGGQGLNTGELFF.

V is TRBV19 and J is TRBJ1-1; tentative D call: TRBD1 (5 bases). CDR3 length: 14 amino acids. Germline CDR1 and CDR2: LNHDA and SQIVND (reference sequence). With 4 bases removed from V and 1 base from J, the gap between germline ends came to 10 bases. In nucleotides, the CDR3 is TGTGCCAGTAGTAGGCGCGGGGGGAACACTGAAGCTTTCTTT. It translates to CASSRRGGNTEAFF.

In DNA form, the CDR3 reads TGTGCCAGCAGCTTAGGGACAGGGGGCCAAGTTCGGTACTTC. It translates to CASSLGTGGQVRYF. The rearrangement links TRBV7-6 to TRBJ2-4; 11 nucleotides align to TRBD1. The CDR3 spans 14 residues. In germline, CDR1 is SGHVS, CDR2 FNYEAQ. The trim removed 1 base at V and 15 bases at J, leaving 8 bases unmatched.

V and J are TRBV11-1 and TRBJ2-7; 9 bases align to TRBD2. CDR1 is SGHAT, CDR2 FQDESV, per germline (reference sequence). This CDR3 spans 15 amino acids. The V gene end was trimmed by 6 bases and the J gene end by 6 bases; junction bases not matched to a gene: 12. The CDR3 coding sequence is TGTGCCAGCAGGCGGGGGGGTACAGGGACCGCCGAGCAGTACTTC. Its translation is CASRRGGTGTAEQYF.

The chain carries TRBV18 and TRBJ2-7; the match to TRBD2 covers 9 bases. V lost 6 bases, J lost 5 bases, and 11 bases stayed unmatched. Germline V gene sequence: CDR1 KGHSH, CDR2 LQKENI. CDR3 length: 15 amino acids. CDR3: CASSPPSGIGHEQYF. The CDR3 nucleotides read TGTGCCAGCTCTCCTCCTAGCGGGATAGGCCACGAGCAGTACTTC.

The count of this clone is one. This chain links TRBV6-5 with TRBJ2-2, with 7 nucleotides matching TRBD1. The J segment lost 7 bases and the V segment lost 4 bases, leaving 9 bases of the junction unmatched. CDR1 and CDR2 (germline): MNHEY, SVGAGI. The CDR3 length is 15 residues. CDR3 DNA: TGTGCCAGCAGTTTGTGGCAGGGGGTGGGCGGGGAGCTGTTTTTT. Amino acids: CASSLWQGVGGELFF.

This chain uses TRBV7-9 with TRBJ2-1, with TRBD2 matching over 8 bases. Trimming took 5 bases from V and 7 from J; bases not matched to a gene: 10. The CDR3 loop spans 15 amino acids. The germline V gene has CDR1 SEHNR and CDR2 FQNEAQ (reference sequence). The CDR3 DNA reads as TGTGCCAGCAGCCCCCCGCGACTAGCGATTAATGAGCAGTTCTTC. Its translation: CASSPPRLAINEQFF.

The rearrangement joins TRBV11-2 to TRBJ2-3; 9 bases are shared with TRBD1. V shed 4 bases, J shed 4 bases, and the junction held 9 bases outside the gene matches. CDR3 length: 16 amino acids. Germline-derived CDR1 and CDR2 are SGHAT and FQNNGV. The CDR3: CASSWFRDRESDTQYF. The DNA for the CDR3 is TGTGCCAGCAGCTGGTTCCGGGACAGGGAATCAGATACGCAGTATTTT.

The rearrangement joins TRBV7-6 to TRBJ2-7; 10 bases fit TRBD1. Per the germline V gene, CDR1 is SGHVS and CDR2 is FNYEAQ. V shed 5 bases, J shed 2 bases, and the junction held 6 bases outside the gene matches. This CDR3 has 15 amino acids. CDR3 sequence: CASSRGTGETYEQYF. The DNA for the CDR3 is TGTGCCAGCAGCCGAGGGACAGGGGAAACCTACGAGCAGTACTTC.

V and J are TRBV5-1 and TRBJ1-2; D remains ambiguous. The germline CDR1 and CDR2 sequences are SGHRS and YFSETQ. V lost 0 bases and J lost 4, with 7 bases in between. This CDR3 is 13 amino acids long. The CDR3 DNA follows: TGCGCCAGCAGCTTGGACGGTGTCTATGGCTACACCTTC. Translation: CASSLDGVYGYTF.

This chain links TRBV4-1 with TRBJ2-1; no clear D. The V gene lost 1 base and the J gene lost 7 bases, with 5 bases spanning the gap. Germline CDR1 reads MGHRA; CDR2 reads YSYEKL. CDR3 length: 12 residues. CDR3 sequence: CASSQGTNEQFF. CDR3 sequence (DNA): TGCGCCAGCAGCCAAGGAACAAATGAGCAGTTCTTC.